What follows are 7 T cell receptor beta chains derived from one specimen sequenced in a study of blood T cell repertoires in COVID-19. Sequencing used immunoSEQ multiplex PCR; TCRdb keeps in-frame clones, though not all of them. The sample lists about 160,000 clones, about 83% occurring once. Sequencing input: peripheral blood. The receptors were sampled from a woman between 70 and 85 years old with COVID-19, enrolled during active disease.

The count of this clone is one. The rearrangement links TRBV20-1 to TRBJ2-7; TRBD1 agrees at 8 bases. Per germline, CDR1 DFQATT and CDR2 SNEGSKA (reference sequence). V lost 3 bases to trimming and J lost 6 bases; unmatched junction nucleotides: 7. The CDR3 has 13 residues. The CDR3 is CSASSDRVREQYF. Here the CDR3 DNA reads TGCAGTGCTAGTTCGGACAGGGTACGCGAGCAGTACTTC.

The genes are TRBV28 and TRBJ1-6; 9 bases line up with TRBD1. V shed 5 bases, J shed 10 bases, and the junction held 6 bases outside the gene matches. The CDR3 has 14 residues. CDR1 is MDHEN, CDR2 SYDVKM, per germline. This CDR3 is CASSGTGSGSPLHF. The DNA for the CDR3 is TGTGCCAGCAGTGGGACAGGGAGTGGCTCACCCCTCCACTTT.

V usage is TRBV2 and J usage is TRBJ1-2; D is perhaps TRBD1 (6 bases). Trimming shortened V by 2 bases and J by 7 bases, and 11 bases separated the two germline ends. This CDR3 is 13 amino acids long. Per the germline V gene, CDR1 is SNHLY and CDR2 is FYNNEI. Here the CDR3 DNA reads TGTGCCAGCAGTGAATTGCGGACAGTTGGCTACACCTTC. Translated, it gives CASSELRTVGYTF.

J is TRBJ1-5 and V is TRBV28; no clear D. CDR1 and CDR2 (germline): MDHEN, SYDVKM. The CDR3 consists of 13 residues. The V and J ends lost 6 bases and 4 bases respectively, with 10 bases between them. Written as DNA, the CDR3 is TGTGCCAGCAGCATGGGAGGGAATCAGCCCCAGCATTTT. Its protein product is CASSMGGNQPQHF. The full variable domain, its missing parts supplied by reference TRBV28 and TRBJ1-5, is DVKVTQSSRYLVKRTGEKVFLECVQDMDHENMFWYRQDPGLGLRLIYFSYDVKMKEKGDIPEGYSVSREKKERFSLILESASTNQTSMYLCASSMGGNQPQHFGDGTRLSIL.

This clone came up a few times. V and J are TRBV7-9 and TRBJ1-2; D remains unclear. CDR1 and CDR2 from the germline V gene are SEHNR and FQNEAQ (reference sequence). The CDR3 has 13 amino acids. The V gene lost 6 bases and the J gene lost 4 bases, with 12 bases spanning the gap. The DNA of the CDR3 is TGTGCCAGCAGAAGAAGTGGCGGCTATGGCTACACCTTC. Translated: CASRRSGGYGYTF.

The genes are TRBV30 and TRBJ1-5, with 11 bases fitting TRBD1. Per germline, CDR1 GTSNPN and CDR2 SVGIG (reference sequence). V shed 1 base and J 3 bases; nucleotides not matched to a gene: 5. This CDR3 is 16 amino acids long. In DNA form, the CDR3 reads TGTGCCTGGAGTGCCCGGACAGGGGGCTACAATCAGCCCCAGCATTTT. Encoded protein: CAWSARTGGYNQPQHF. Supplemented by reference TRBV30 and TRBJ1-5, the full variable domain reads SQTIHQWPATLVQPVGSPLSLECTVEGTSNPNLYWYRQAAGRGLQLLFYSVGIGQISSEVPQNLSASRPQDRQFILSSKKLLLSDSGFYLCAWSARTGGYNQPQHFGDGTRLSIL.

The CDR3 nucleotides read TGTGCCAGCAGTCCCTCCCCGGGACAGAGGACAGATACGCAGTATTTT. This translates into CASSPSPGQRTDTQYF. The chain has TRBV27 and TRBJ2-3; TRBD1 matches 7 bases. From germline, CDR1 is MNHEY and CDR2 SMNVEV (reference sequence). The V and J ends lost 5 bases and 3 bases, in that order; junction bases with no gene match: 11. The CDR3 has 16 amino acids.